Below are 29 T cell receptor beta chains sequenced from a single sample in a study of CD8+ T cells in alopecia areata (dated by TCRdb to between 2017 and 2018). The library came from the immunoSEQ multiplex PCR assay. To provide template for TCR sequencing, every sample had RNA extracted and reverse transcribed into cDNA. TCRdb holds this immuneACCESS table with in-frame rearrangements only. Some clones are missing; in checked studies, unresolved V genes explain under half, and the rest has no known cause. Across this sample there are 100,000 to 120,000 clones, with around three fifths seen only once. The ten largest clones take up 3% to 4% of the sample. Reading the label with the study, this specimen's time point is: 20 to 30 weeks on oral tofacitinib. The treatment or condition label here, explained by the study, means: oral pan-JAK inhibitor, 5-10 mg twice daily. The sequencing here drew on CD4+ T cells sorted from blood, taken at week 24, from a patient treated with tofacitinib. The receptors stem from a human donor with alopecia areata.

The chain couples TRBV27 to TRBJ2-7; D possibly matches TRBD1 or TRBD2 (5 bases each). The CDR3 sequence is 13 residues long. Looked up from germline, CDR1 is MNHEY and CDR2 is SMNVEV (reference sequence). The V and J ends lost 8 bases and 2 bases respectively, with 13 bases between them. The CDR3 bases are TGTGCCAGCCGAGGGGCAGGGACCTACGAGCAGTACTTC. Encoded protein: CASRGAGTYEQYF.

This clone was seen only a few times. This sequence joins TRBV7-2 and TRBJ2-1; 8 bases fit TRBD1. With V trimmed by 5 bases and J by 2 bases, 5 bases remained unmatched. This CDR3 has 15 amino acids. Germline-derived CDR1 and CDR2 are SGHTA and FQGNSA. The CDR3 sequence: CASSADRAAYNEQFF. The CDR3 DNA sequence: TGTGCCAGCAGCGCGGACAGGGCGGCCTACAATGAGCAGTTCTTC.

The V and J genes are TRBV2 and TRBJ2-7, with TRBD1 matching over 9 bases. The CDR3 has 15 amino acids. Germline V gene lookup returns CDR1 SNHLY and CDR2 FYNNEI. With V trimmed by 3 bases and J by 6 bases, 9 bases remained unmatched. CDR3: CASSDPNRGLSEQYF. The CDR3 nucleotides read TGTGCCAGCAGTGATCCTAACAGGGGGCTGTCCGAGCAGTACTTC.

About this clone itself: Just one base apart from a much larger clone, this may be a read error. The rearrangement uses TRBV11-2 and TRBJ2-6, with unresolved D. V shed 3 bases and J shed 2 bases, with 2 bases lying between them. The CDR3 sequence is 13 residues long. Germline loops: CDR1 SGHAT, CDR2 FQNNGV. CDR3 coding DNA: TGTGCCAGCAGCTTCGCTGGGGCCAACGTCCTGACTTTC. Residues: CASSFAGANVLTF. The variable domain in full, with the rest retrieved from reference TRBV11-2 and TRBJ2-6, is EAGVAQSPRYKIIEKRQSVAFWCNPISGHATLYWYQQILGQGPKLLIQFQNNGVVDDSQLPKDRFSAERLKGVDSTLKIQPAKLEDSAVYLCASSFAGANVLTFGAGSRLTVL.

J is TRBJ2-1 and V is TRBV23-1, with D unclear. TRBV23-1 is flagged as an ORF with uncertain function. The CDR3 extends over 12 amino acids. V gave up 2 bases and J gave up 6 bases, with 5 bases separating them. CDR3 sequence: CASSQPCNEQFF. CDR3 in DNA: TGCGCCAGCAGTCAACCCTGCAATGAGCAGTTCTTC.

V usage is TRBV29-1 and J usage is TRBJ1-1; D unresolved. Germline V gene data show CDR1 as SQVTM and CDR2 as ANQGSEA. This CDR3 region has 11 residues. Between the trimmed V and J ends, which lost 8 bases and 3 bases, there was a span of 10 bases. CDR3 coding DNA: TGCAGCTCGGACGGGTACACTGAAGCTTTCTTT. Translating gives CSSDGYTEAFF. Variable domain in full (rest from reference TRBV29-1 and TRBJ1-1): SAVISQKPSRDICQRGTSLTIQCQVDSQVTMMFWYRQQPGQSLTLIATANQGSEATYESGFVIDKFPISRPNLTFSTLTVSNMSPEDSSIYLCSSDGYTEAFFGQGTRLTVV.

The count of this clone is one. This sequence joins TRBV4-3 and TRBJ2-1, with D maybe TRBD2 (6 bases). Germline CDR1 and CDR2: LGHNA and YSLEER. The CDR3 runs to 17 residues. Trimming cost V 0 bases and J 0 bases, with 12 bases left between them. DNA of the CDR3: TGCGCCAGCAGCCAAGATAGATTGGGGGGCTCCTACAATGAGCAGTTCTTC. Translating it yields CASSQDRLGGSYNEQFF.

The chain is built from TRBV2 and TRBJ2-7, with a possible D match to TRBD1 (6 bases). Trimming removed 4 bases from V and 0 bases from J, with 16 bases in between. Germline CDR1 SNHLY, CDR2 FYNNEI. This CDR3 is built from 16 residues. Here the CDR3 reads CASSGPNRAGSYEQYF. DNA for the CDR3: TGTGCCAGCAGTGGGCCCAACAGGGCGGGCTCCTACGAGCAGTACTTC. Full variable domain (rest looked up from reference TRBV2 and TRBJ2-7): EPEVTQTPSHQVTQMGQEVILRCVPISNHLYFYWYRQILGQKVEFLVSFYNNEISEKSEIFDDQFSVERPDGSNFTLKIRSTKLEDSAMYFCASSGPNRAGSYEQYFGPGTRLTVT.

The chain carries TRBV29-1 and TRBJ1-1; D might be TRBD1 (5 bases). The CDR3 is 14 residues long. The V end lost 4 bases, the J end lost 4 bases, and 16 bases lay between the germline ends. Germline V gene data show CDR1 as SQVTM and CDR2 as ANQGSEA. The CDR3 protein is CSVALGGWSTEAFF. Here the CDR3 DNA reads TGCAGCGTTGCCTTGGGGGGGTGGAGCACTGAAGCTTTCTTT.

The J gene is TRBJ2-5, the V gene TRBV5-4; D uncertain. There are 12 residues in the CDR3. V gave up 3 bases and J gave up 3 bases, with 6 bases separating them. Germline V gene lookup returns CDR1 SGHNT and CDR2 YYREEE (reference sequence). In nucleotides, the CDR3 is TGTGCCAGCAGCTCGTCAGAAGAGACCCAGTACTTC. Translation gives CASSSSEETQYF.

The rearrangement links TRBV23-1 to TRBJ1-2; D uncertain. TRBV23-1 is given ORF status, its function remaining uncertain. Trimming left V 4 bases short and J 3 bases short, with 24 bases between. This CDR3 has 18 residues. The CDR3 is CASSPAEPSENGDYGYTF. For the CDR3, the DNA is TGCGCCAGCAGTCCCGCGGAACCGTCGGAGAACGGGGACTATGGCTACACCTTC.

This clone was detected only once. The chain uses TRBV30 and TRBJ1-2; D remains unclear. The germline V and J ends were trimmed by 2 bases and 8 bases, with 15 bases remaining between them. Germline CDR1 and CDR2: GTSNPN and SVGIG (reference sequence). The CDR3 consists of 13 residues. The CDR3 spells CAWSTARPGGYTF. CDR3 coding DNA: TGTGCCTGGAGTACTGCCCGCCCGGGAGGCTACACCTTC.

The gene calls are TRBV12-5 and TRBJ2-5; 8 nucleotides agree with TRBD2. This CDR3 region has 17 residues. From germline, CDR1 is LGHNT and CDR2 FRNRAP. Unmatched junction bases numbered 12, after V lost 2 bases and J lost 4 bases. In DNA, the CDR3 is TGTGCTAGTGGTTTGAGGATGGCCGGGGGGGCAGGAGAGACCCAGTACTTC. Protein product: CASGLRMAGGAGETQYF.

V is TRBV5-4 and J is TRBJ2-5; TRBD2 matches 10 bases. V shed 0 bases, J shed 3 bases, and the junction held 2 bases outside the gene matches. Germline V gene sequence: CDR1 SGHNT, CDR2 YYREEE (reference sequence). The CDR3 runs to 15 residues. As DNA, the CDR3 is TGTGCCAGCAGCTTGGGGACTAGCGGAGAAGAGACCCAGTACTTC. Its translation is CASSLGTSGEETQYF. Full variable domain (remainder filled in from reference TRBV5-4 and TRBJ2-5): ETGVTQSPTHLIKTRGQQVTLRCSSQSGHNTVSWYQQALGQGPQFIFQYYREEENGRGNFPPRFSGLQFPNYSSELNVNALELDDSALYLCASSLGTSGEETQYFGPGTRLLVL.

Only a few counts were recorded for this clone. V usage is TRBV5-5 and J usage is TRBJ1-5, with TRBD1 as a possible D gene (6 bases). CDR1 and CDR2 (germline): SGHKS, YYEKEE (reference sequence). The V end was cut by 1 base, the J end by 5 bases, with 16 bases between. CDR3 length: 16 amino acids. The CDR3 here is CASSLMGGASDQPQHF. CDR3 DNA: TGTGCCAGCAGCTTGATGGGGGGCGCGTCGGATCAGCCCCAGCATTTT. The complete variable domain, with remaining parts taken from reference TRBV5-5 and TRBJ1-5, reads DAGVTQSPTHLIKTRGQQVTLRCSPISGHKSVSWYQQVLGQGPQFIFQYYEKEERGRGNFPDRFSARQFPNYSSELNVNALLLGDSALYLCASSLMGGASDQPQHFGDGTRLSIL.

The J gene is TRBJ2-7, the V gene TRBV30; D is uncertain. Germline CDR1 is GTSNPN and CDR2 is SVGIG (reference sequence). V was trimmed by 1 base and J by 9 bases, leaving 16 bases between them. CDR3 size: 13 residues. CDR3 DNA sequence: TGTGCCTGGAGTGACAAAAACCGTCTACGGCAGTACTTC. Protein sequence: CAWSDKNRLRQYF.

This clone has just a few counts. The chain links TRBV7-6 to TRBJ1-1; D possibly corresponds to TRBD1 (6 bases). The length of the CDR3 is 17 residues. Between the trimmed V and J ends, which lost 5 bases and 1 base, there was a span of 20 bases. Germline V lookup: CDR1 SGHVS, CDR2 FNYEAQ. Here the CDR3 DNA reads TGTGCCAGCAGCCCGCGGACACAGGGACGGAAGAACACTGAAGCTTTCTTT. This translates into CASSPRTQGRKNTEAFF.

This chain joins TRBV6-5 and TRBJ2-5; TRBD1 aligns across 10 bases. Trimming removed 5 bases from V and 5 bases from J; junction bases left unmatched: 8. The germline V gene encodes CDR1 MNHEY and CDR2 SVGAGI. CDR3 length equals 15 residues. As DNA, the CDR3 is TGTGCCAGCAGTCCCCGACAGGGGGCTGGGGAGACCCAGTACTTC. It specifies CASSPRQGAGETQYF.

This clone was counted only a few times. This rearrangement joins TRBV5-1 to TRBJ2-3; the match to TRBD2 covers 16 bases. The CDR3 has 16 residues. V shed 4 bases, J shed 4 bases, and the junction held 3 bases outside the gene matches. CDR1 is SGHRS and CDR2 is YFSETQ in the germline V gene. The CDR3 coding sequence is TGCGCCAGCAGCACCGGGACTAGCGGGGGGGCAGATACGCAGTATTTT. Amino acids: CASSTGTSGGADTQYF.

The chain recombines TRBV27 with TRBJ2-5; TRBD2 matches 11 bases. J lost 4 bases, V lost 4 bases, and 5 bases had no gene match. Germline V gene data show CDR1 as MNHEY and CDR2 as SMNVEV (reference sequence). The CDR3 has 15 amino acids. This CDR3 is CASSSQLAGAETQYF. The CDR3 nucleotides read TGTGCCAGCAGTTCTCAACTAGCGGGGGCAGAGACCCAGTACTTC.

The chain recombines TRBV5-4 with TRBJ2-2, with a possible D match to TRBD2 (6 bases). The ends were cut back, 0 bases at V and 3 bases at J, with 9 bases in the middle. This CDR3 has 15 amino acids. Looked up from germline, CDR1 is SGHNT and CDR2 is YYREEE (reference sequence). CDR3 sequence reads: CASSLGLDYTGELFF. CDR3 sequence (DNA): TGTGCCAGCAGCTTGGGACTAGATTACACCGGGGAGCTGTTTTTT.

The chain links TRBV29-1 to TRBJ2-7; 7 bases are shared with TRBD2. This CDR3 comprises 13 residues. Trimming at V came to 3 bases and at J to 2 bases, leaving 4 bases not matched to a gene. Germline V gene data show CDR1 as SQVTM and CDR2 as ANQGSEA. CDR3 residues: CSVDDGGAYEQYF. In DNA, the CDR3 is TGCAGCGTTGACGATGGGGGGGCCTACGAGCAGTACTTC.

The genes are TRBV7-2 and TRBJ2-5, with 9 positions matching TRBD2. The CDR3 runs to 14 residues. Germline V gene lookup returns CDR1 SGHTA and CDR2 FQGNSA. V lost 4 bases, J lost 5 bases, and 5 bases stayed unmatched. CDR3 sequence: CASSWAGGRETQYF. The CDR3 region has the DNA TGTGCCAGCAGCTGGGCGGGGGGGCGTGAGACCCAGTACTTC.

This clone was seen only a few times. The V call is TRBV18, the J call TRBJ2-5; perhaps TRBD1 as D (6 bases). CDR1 and CDR2 from the germline V gene are KGHSH and LQKENI. The CDR3 length is 15 residues. V dropped 4 bases and J dropped 5 bases, with 17 bases sitting between them. The CDR3 spells CASSLQGKVGETQYF. As DNA, the CDR3 is TGTGCCAGCTCACTGCAGGGGAAAGTCGGGGAGACCCAGTACTTC. Filled out from reference TRBV18 and TRBJ2-5, the complete variable domain reads NAGVMQNPRHLVRRRGQEARLRCSPMKGHSHVYWYRQLPEEGLKFMVYLQKENIIDESGMPKERFSAEFPKEGPSILRIQQVVRGDSAAYFCASSLQGKVGETQYFGPGTRLLVL.

The V and J genes are TRBV18 and TRBJ1-5; D unclear. In germline, CDR1 is KGHSH, CDR2 LQKENI. CDR3 length: 15 amino acids. V was shortened by 0 bases and J by 2 bases, with 8 bases between the two germline ends. CDR3: CASSPPAGRNQPQHF. As DNA, the CDR3 is TGTGCCAGCTCACCACCGGCGGGCCGCAATCAGCCCCAGCATTTT.

The chain links TRBV9 to TRBJ2-7, with 7 bases fitting TRBD1. From germline, CDR1 is SGDLS and CDR2 YYNGEE. This CDR3 contains 14 residues. V lost 4 bases, J lost 6 bases, and 10 bases stayed unmatched. The CDR3 spells CASSPRTGLGEQYF. The CDR3 coding sequence is TGTGCCAGCAGCCCTCGGACAGGACTCGGCGAGCAGTACTTC.

This clone was seen a few times. The chain combines TRBV5-1 with TRBJ2-5; TRBD1 aligns across 11 bases. Per germline, CDR1 SGHRS and CDR2 YFSETQ. The CDR3 is 15 residues long. V dropped 4 bases and J dropped 3; count of bases not matched to a gene: 5. Written as DNA, the CDR3 is TGCGCCAGCAGCGGTGGGACAGGGGGAGAAGAGACCCAGTACTTC. Translated, it gives CASSGGTGGEETQYF.

CDR3 amino acids: CSVDVGGNTEAFF. CDR3 nucleotides: TGCAGCGTTGACGTCGGGGGGAACACTGAAGCTTTCTTT. V and J are TRBV29-1 and TRBJ1-1; D may be TRBD1 (5 bases). This CDR3 comprises 13 residues. In germline, CDR1 is SQVTM, CDR2 ANQGSEA. Trimming took 3 bases from V and 1 from J, leaving 9 bases between them.

The V call is TRBV10-3, the J call TRBJ2-7; tentatively, D is TRBD1 (5 bases). With 4 bases removed from V and 1 base from J, the gap between germline ends came to 11 bases. Germline-derived CDR1 and CDR2 are ENHRY and SYGVKD. The length of the CDR3 is 14 residues. This CDR3 reads CAISGTLGSYEQYF. In DNA form, the CDR3 reads TGTGCCATCAGTGGGACACTTGGATCCTACGAGCAGTACTTC.